This T cell receptor (beta chain) was captured in a study of blood T cell repertoires in COVID-19. Study-wide context: From the United States, Italy and Spain came samples of acute and convalescent COVID-19. Nucleic acid was either cDNA or gDNA, and it came from T cells, B-cell-depleted T cells, or PBMCs.

Under the authors' procedure: Using reference gene primer amplification, nucleated cell counts were estimated. Profiling relied on immunoSEQ multiplex PCR, and the TCRdb table lists in-frame clones only, not all of them. Clone size and V and J calls were adopted from that table, with D and trimming inferred from the DNA. The sample lists 100,000 to 150,000 clones, approximately 87% occurring once. With V trimmed by 0 bases and J by 5 bases, 10 bases remained unmatched. The CDR3 has 17 amino acids. CDR1 and CDR2 (germline): SGHRS, YFSETQ. The chain links TRBV5-1 to TRBJ2-3, with 9 positions matching TRBD2. Material: peripheral blood. This clonotype was sampled from a man between 45 and 60 years old with active COVID-19. CDR3 sequence (DNA): TGCGCCAGCAGCTTGGCCTATAGCGGGGGAGGGGAAGATACGCAGTATTTT. The encoded protein is CASSLAYSGGGEDTQYF.